The TCR beta chain described here comes from a study of CD8+ T cells in alopecia areata. Study information: For the treated group, dosing was oral tofacitinib at 5 to 10 mg twice daily. Tofacitinib ran for 6 to 18 months before 6 months off drug.

Researchers gathered lesional scalp punch biopsies and peripheral blood from patients with alopecia areata. As the sequencing template, cDNA was produced by extracting RNA and reverse transcribing it. Sequencing was performed with immunoSEQ multiplex PCR; in TCRdb, only in-frame clones are kept and a portion is missing. The repertoire holds 150,000 or so clones, with more than 45% as singletons. This CDR3 region has 14 residues. CDR1 is SEHNR and CDR2 is FQNEAQ in the germline V gene (reference sequence). The V end lost 3 bases, the J end lost 4 bases, and 9 bases lay between the germline ends. The specimen sequenced was CD4+ T cells sorted from blood. The receptor was derived from a human donor with alopecia areata. J is TRBJ2-2 and V is TRBV7-9, with D possibly matching TRBD1 (6 bases). The CDR3 DNA is TGTGCCAGCAGCTTTACAGGGAGCACCGGGGAGCTGTTTTTT. It is translated as CASSFTGSTGELFF. Variable domain in full (rest from reference TRBV7-9 and TRBJ2-2): DTGVSQNPRHKITKRGQNVTFRCDPISEHNRLYWYRQTLGQGPEFLTYFQNEAQLEKSRLLSDRFSAERPKGSFSTLEIQRTEQGDSAMYLCASSFTGSTGELFFGEGSRLTVL.